This T cell receptor (beta chain) was sequenced during a study of blood T cells in healthy people across ages. The CDR3 sequence is 13 residues long. Trimming took off 3 bases at V and 4 bases at J, with 9 bases between the two ends. Per the germline V gene, CDR1 is MGHDK and CDR2 is SYGVNS. For the second PCR, which ran for about 7 to 11 cycles, a sample-barcoded 5' primer and a J-beta primer mix were used. TCRdb re-derived calls from the 5' RACE reads in MiXCR, one entry per CDR3 protein. Of more than 1,000,000 distinct CDR3 sequences listed, under 30% are singletons. This clonotype was seen only a few times. What it binds is not known. Study-level points and caveats: Relative to aged donors, long-lived donors carried more naive CD4+ cells and displayed higher diversity.

This sample was also put to use in a study of T cells of mothers and their children. That publication notes: Material was donated by three healthy Caucasian mothers and their six children. Maternal samples each gave over 9 million TCR beta CDR3 reads, and child samples about 3 million each.

This rearrangement joins TRBV25-1 to TRBJ1-2; no clear D gene. This TCR came from a girl under 10 years old in good health. The material sequenced was blood. CDR3 DNA sequence: TGTGCCAGCAGTGATGGGAGAATCTATGGCTACACCTTC. The encoded protein is CASSDGRIYGYTF.